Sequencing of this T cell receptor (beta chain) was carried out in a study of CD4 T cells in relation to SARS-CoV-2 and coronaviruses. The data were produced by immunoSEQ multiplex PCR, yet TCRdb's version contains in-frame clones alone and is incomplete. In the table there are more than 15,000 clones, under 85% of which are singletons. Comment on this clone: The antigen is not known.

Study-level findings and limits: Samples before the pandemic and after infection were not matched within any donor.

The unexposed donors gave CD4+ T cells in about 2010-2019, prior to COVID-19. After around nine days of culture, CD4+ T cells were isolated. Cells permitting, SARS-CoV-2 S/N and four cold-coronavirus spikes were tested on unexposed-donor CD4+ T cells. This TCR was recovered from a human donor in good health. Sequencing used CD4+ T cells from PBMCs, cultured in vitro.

Here the CDR3 reads CASSLAGGYYNEQFF. The CDR3 coding sequence is TGTGCCAGCAGCTTAGCTGGAGGCTACTATAATGAGCAGTTCTTC. The rearrangement links TRBV11-2 to TRBJ2-1; D perhaps matches TRBD2 (5 bases). V gave up 1 base and J gave up 7 bases, with 14 bases separating them. The CDR3 is 15 amino acids. The V gene's germline CDR1 is SGHAT and CDR2 FQNNGV.